The 18 T cell receptor beta chains in this list originate from one sample, sequenced in a study of cytomegalovirus exposure and HLA in healthy donors. Primers: 60 Vbeta forward and 13 Jbeta reverse. The assay was immunoSEQ multiplex PCR, and TCRdb's table has in-frame clones only and misses some. Altogether some 140,000 clones are present, approximately 80% being singletons, with the ten largest covering over 2%. The sequenced sample was PBMCs. These receptors came from a man aged 25 to 40 in good health and CMV-seronegative.

This sequence joins TRBV29-1 and TRBJ2-5, with 7 bases fitting TRBD1. V trimming: 7 bases; J trimming: 4 bases; junction bases outside the gene matches: 9. The CDR3 length is 13 residues. Germline lookup yields CDR1 SQVTM and CDR2 ANQGSEA. This CDR3 reads CSARQGSGETQYF. The DNA of the CDR3 is TGCAGCGCCCGACAGGGTTCGGGAGAGACCCAGTACTTC. Complete variable domain (other parts from reference TRBV29-1 and TRBJ2-5): SAVISQKPSRDICQRGTSLTIQCQVDSQVTMMFWYRQQPGQSLTLIATANQGSEATYESGFVIDKFPISRPNLTFSTLTVSNMSPEDSSIYLCSARQGSGETQYFGPGTRLLVL.

The gene calls are TRBV9 and TRBJ2-1, with 7 nucleotides matching TRBD2. J was trimmed by 6 bases and V by 4 bases; bases with no gene match: 4. CDR3 length: 13 residues. The germline CDR1 and CDR2 sequences are SGDLS and YYNGEE. In nucleotides, the CDR3 is TGTGCCAGCAGCCCTCGCGGGGGCAATGAGCAGTTCTTC. Its protein is CASSPRGGNEQFF.

A single count supports this clone. CDR3 protein: CASSLGASGYEQYF. The CDR3 nucleotides read TGCGCCAGCAGCTTGGGGGCTAGCGGTTACGAGCAGTACTTC. The chain combines TRBV5-1 with TRBJ2-7, with 7 bases aligning to TRBD2. This CDR3 comprises 14 residues. V was pared by 0 bases and J by 4 bases, with 4 bases of the junction left unmatched. The germline gives CDR1 SGHRS, CDR2 YFSETQ.

The rearrangement uses TRBV21-1 and TRBJ1-4. TRBV21-1 is annotated as a pseudogene. The CDR3 loop spans 11 amino acids. The CDR3 bases are TGTGCCAGCAGCAGGGAGGAAAAACTGTTTTTT. Translating gives CASSREEKLFF.

This clone was counted only a few times. The V gene is TRBV4-2, the J gene TRBJ2-5, with D unclear. The germline CDR1 and CDR2 sequences are LGHNA and YNFKEQ. This CDR3 spans 13 amino acids. Trimming removed 3 bases from V and 3 bases from J, with 8 bases in between. In nucleotides, the CDR3 is TGTGCCAGCAGCCAGGAGACGAAAGAGACCCAGTACTTC. This encodes CASSQETKETQYF.

The gene calls are TRBV28 and TRBJ2-2; TRBD2 agrees at 10 bases. J gave up 6 bases and V 3 bases, and 4 bases lay outside the gene matches. The CDR3 is 15 amino acids. Germline V gene sequence: CDR1 MDHEN, CDR2 SYDVKM. The CDR3 here is CASSLVSGRSGELFF. DNA for the CDR3: TGTGCCAGCAGTTTGGTTAGCGGGAGGTCCGGGGAGCTGTTTTTT.

The sample holds one count of this clone. The CDR3 protein is CASSPRGGGGYNEQFF. DNA for the CDR3: TGTGCCAGCAGCCCCCGGGGTGGCGGGGGTTACAATGAGCAGTTCTTC. This sequence joins TRBV7-2 and TRBJ2-1; 7 bases match TRBD2. The germline gives CDR1 SGHTA, CDR2 FQGNSA. The CDR3 has 16 residues. The V and J ends lost 5 bases and 4 bases, in that order; junction bases with no gene match: 11.

The chain uses TRBV27 and TRBJ2-7, with D possibly matching TRBD1 (6 bases). V lost 6 bases, J lost 3 bases, and 21 bases lay in between. The CDR3 totals 16 residues. Germline V CDR1 and CDR2: MNHEY, SMNVEV (reference sequence). CDR3: CASRPPVIGTNYEQYF. The CDR3 coding sequence is TGTGCCAGCAGACCCCCAGTAATTGGGACAAACTACGAGCAGTACTTC.

V gene TRBV5-6 combines with J gene TRBJ1-2; no clear D. There are 15 residues in the CDR3. CDR1 and CDR2 from the germline V gene are SGHDT and YYEEEE. The germline V and J ends were trimmed by 3 bases and 4 bases, with 16 bases remaining between them. In nucleotides, the CDR3 is TGTGCCAGCAGCTCCCGTGGGAGGGATCGCTATGGCTACACCTTC. This sequence encodes CASSSRGRDRYGYTF. The variable domain in full, completed from reference TRBV5-6 and TRBJ1-2, reads DAGVTQSPTHLIKTRGQQVTLRCSPKSGHDTVSWYQQALGQGPQFIFQYYEEEERQRGNFPDRFSGHQFPNYSSELNVNALLLGDSALYLCASSSRGRDRYGYTFGSGTRLTVV.

The chain joins TRBV18 to TRBJ1-5; a possible D gene is TRBD1 (5 bases). The CDR3 totals 16 residues. V lost 2 bases, J lost 1 base, and 12 bases lay in between. Looked up from germline, CDR1 is KGHSH and CDR2 is LQKENI. CDR3 nucleotides: TGTGCCAGCTCACCAAACACAGGCACAAGCAATCAGCCCCAGCATTTT. Translated: CASSPNTGTSNQPQHF.

The chain employs TRBV21-1 and TRBJ2-5; TRBD1, as called in the table, went unchecked against the DNA. TRBV21-1 is annotated as a pseudogene. This CDR3 comprises 15 residues. The CDR3 reads CASSTRDSDQETQYF. The CDR3 DNA reads as TGTGCCAGCAGCACCCGGGACAGCGACCAAGAGACCCAGTACTTC.

The chain uses TRBV18 and TRBJ1-1, with D maybe TRBD1 (6 bases). Looked up from germline, CDR1 is KGHSH and CDR2 is LQKENI. With 5 bases removed from V and 4 bases from J, the gap between germline ends came to 11 bases. This CDR3 comprises 13 residues. CDR3 protein: CASSTGTGTEAFF. CDR3 sequence (DNA): TGTGCCAGCTCAACAGGGACCGGCACTGAAGCTTTCTTT.

The rearrangement joins TRBV5-4 to TRBJ2-7; 10 positions agree with TRBD2. Per the germline V gene, CDR1 is SGHNT and CDR2 is YYREEE (reference sequence). V shed 7 bases, J shed 2 bases, and the junction held 6 bases outside the gene matches. The CDR3 length is 14 residues. The CDR3 sequence is CASQSGGGPYEQYF. The CDR3 DNA sequence: TGTGCCAGCCAGAGCGGGGGGGGGCCCTACGAGCAGTACTTC.

This chain uses TRBV28 with TRBJ1-1, with 7 positions matching TRBD1. CDR1 and CDR2 (germline): MDHEN, SYDVKM. This CDR3 is 14 amino acids long. V trimming: 4 bases; J trimming: 1 base; junction bases outside the gene matches: 3. DNA for the CDR3: TGTGCCAGCAGTTCGGGGACAGCGAACACTGAAGCTTTCTTT. Translating it yields CASSSGTANTEAFF.

This clone was seen a single time. The rearrangement links TRBV10-2 to TRBJ2-1; 13 bases agree with TRBD2. Germline CDR1 WSHSY, CDR2 SAAADI. V gave up 3 bases and J gave up 7 bases; unmatched junction bases: 3. The CDR3 has 15 amino acids. In DNA form, the CDR3 reads TGCGCCAGCAGTGAAACTAGCGGGAGGGAAAATGAGCAGTTCTTC. Translated, it gives CASSETSGRENEQFF.

The V gene is TRBV2, the J gene TRBJ2-7; D is ambiguous. Germline V gives CDR1 SNHLY, CDR2 FYNNEI. The CDR3 has 14 residues. V lost 4 bases and J lost 0, with 10 bases in between. The CDR3, as DNA: TGTGCCAGCAGTGGGCTGGAGAGCTCCTACGAGCAGTACTTC. Encoded protein: CASSGLESSYEQYF.

The chain uses TRBV7-2 and TRBJ1-1; no clear D gene. This CDR3 spans 14 amino acids. Germline CDR1 SGHTA, CDR2 FQGNSA. V shed 3 bases and J shed 5 bases, with 13 bases lying between them. The CDR3 region is CASSFGPSKTEAFF. The CDR3 nucleotides read TGTGCCAGCAGCTTTGGGCCGTCAAAGACTGAAGCTTTCTTT.

In this sample, this clone turned up once. V and J are TRBV30 and TRBJ1-4; 7 positions agree with TRBD1. Germline assignment: CDR1 GTSNPN and CDR2 SVGIG (reference sequence). Trimming removed 4 bases from V and 6 bases from J; junction bases left unmatched: 11. The CDR3 has 15 residues. CDR3 bases: TGTGCCTGGACCAAAGGGGGCGATTCCCATGAAAAACTGTTTTTT. It specifies CAWTKGGDSHEKLFF.